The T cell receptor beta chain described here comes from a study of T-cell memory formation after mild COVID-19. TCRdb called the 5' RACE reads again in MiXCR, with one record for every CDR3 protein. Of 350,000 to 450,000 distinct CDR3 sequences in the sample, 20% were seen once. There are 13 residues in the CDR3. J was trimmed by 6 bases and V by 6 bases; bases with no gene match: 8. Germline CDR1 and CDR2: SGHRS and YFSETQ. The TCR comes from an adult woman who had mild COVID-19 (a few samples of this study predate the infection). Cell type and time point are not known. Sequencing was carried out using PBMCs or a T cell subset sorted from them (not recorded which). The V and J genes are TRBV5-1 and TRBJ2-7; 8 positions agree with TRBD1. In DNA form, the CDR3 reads TGCGCCAGCACAACCCAGGGGGCGCGCGAGCAGTACTTC. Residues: CASTTQGAREQYF.